Below, 2 T cell receptor beta chains from the same sample are listed, as sequenced in a study of response to subunit inactivated influenza vaccine. MiXCR, run by TCRdb on the RT-PCR reads, gives a single entry per CDR3 protein. The data hold about 160,000 distinct CDR3 sequences, with around a tenth observed a single time. The sequenced sample was CD8+ T cells sorted from PBMCs, obtained less than 30 months after vaccination. The receptor source for this set is a man aged 45 to 70 who received an inactivated influenza vaccine.

This clonotype has more than one count but fewer than ten. The chain is built from TRBV9 and TRBJ2-7, with D tentatively TRBD2 (5 bases). The V end lost 0 bases, the J end lost 7 bases, and 8 bases lay between the germline ends. Germline V gives CDR1 SGDLS, CDR2 YYNGEE. CDR3 length equals 12 residues. The CDR3 loop is CASSVGGSEQYF. The CDR3 region has the DNA TGTGCCAGCAGCGTAGGCGGGTCTGAGCAGTACTTC.

This clonotype was observed a handful of times. Compared with germline, one end of the junction differs, possibly owing to a read error. The V and J genes are TRBV7-7 and TRBJ2-3; D is possibly TRBD2 (6 bases). Germline lookup yields CDR1 SSHAT and CDR2 FNYEAQ (reference sequence). The CDR3 runs 15 residues. The CDR3 DNA reads TGTGCTAGCAGCACTAGCTCCCGGGTCTCAGATACGCAGTATTTT. Translated, it gives CASSTSSRVSDTQYF.